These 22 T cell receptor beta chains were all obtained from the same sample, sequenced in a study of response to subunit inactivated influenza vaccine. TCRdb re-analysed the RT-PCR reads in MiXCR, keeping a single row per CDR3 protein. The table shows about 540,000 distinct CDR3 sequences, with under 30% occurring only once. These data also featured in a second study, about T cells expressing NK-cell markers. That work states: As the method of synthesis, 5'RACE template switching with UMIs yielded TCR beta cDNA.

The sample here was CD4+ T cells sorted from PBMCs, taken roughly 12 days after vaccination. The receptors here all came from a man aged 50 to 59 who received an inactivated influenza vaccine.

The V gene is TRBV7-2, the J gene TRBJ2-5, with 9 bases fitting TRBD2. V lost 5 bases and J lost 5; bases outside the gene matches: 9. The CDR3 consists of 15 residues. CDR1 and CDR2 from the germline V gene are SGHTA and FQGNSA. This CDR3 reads CASSPSGAVGETQYF. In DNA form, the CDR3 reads TGTGCCAGCAGCCCTAGCGGGGCGGTTGGGGAGACCCAGTACTTC.

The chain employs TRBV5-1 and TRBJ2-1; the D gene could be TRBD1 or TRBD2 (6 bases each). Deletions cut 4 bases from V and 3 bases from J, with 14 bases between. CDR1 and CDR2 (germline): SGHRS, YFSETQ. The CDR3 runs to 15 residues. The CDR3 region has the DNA TGCGCCAGCAGCCCCTACGGGGGCTTCTACAATGAGCAGTTCTTC. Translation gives CASSPYGGFYNEQFF. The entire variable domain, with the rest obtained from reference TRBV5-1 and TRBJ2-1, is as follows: KAGVTQTPRYLIKTRGQQVTLSCSPISGHRSVSWYQQTPGQGLQFLFEYFSETQRNKGNFPGRFSGRQFSNSRSEMNVSTLELGDSALYLCASSPYGGFYNEQFFGPGTRLTVL.

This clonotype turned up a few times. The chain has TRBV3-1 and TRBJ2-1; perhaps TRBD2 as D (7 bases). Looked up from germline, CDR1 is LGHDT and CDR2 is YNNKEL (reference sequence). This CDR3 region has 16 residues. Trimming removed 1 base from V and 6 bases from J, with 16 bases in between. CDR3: CASSQVWRGGPNEQFF. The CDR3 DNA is TGTGCCAGCAGCCAAGTTTGGAGGGGGGGCCCCAATGAGCAGTTCTTC.

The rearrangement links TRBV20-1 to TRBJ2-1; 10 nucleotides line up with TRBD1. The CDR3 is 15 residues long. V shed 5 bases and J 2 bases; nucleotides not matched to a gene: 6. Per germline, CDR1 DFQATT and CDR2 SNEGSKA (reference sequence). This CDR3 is CSARPGTGAYNEQFF. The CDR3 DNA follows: TGCAGTGCTCGTCCCGGGACAGGGGCCTACAATGAGCAGTTCTTC.

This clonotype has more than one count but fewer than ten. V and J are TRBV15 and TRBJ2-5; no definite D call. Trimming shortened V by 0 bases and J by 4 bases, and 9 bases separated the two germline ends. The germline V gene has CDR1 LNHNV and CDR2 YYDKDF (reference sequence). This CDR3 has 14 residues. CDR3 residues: CATSRDRNGETQYF. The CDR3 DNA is TGTGCCACCAGCAGAGATCGGAATGGAGAGACCCAGTACTTC.

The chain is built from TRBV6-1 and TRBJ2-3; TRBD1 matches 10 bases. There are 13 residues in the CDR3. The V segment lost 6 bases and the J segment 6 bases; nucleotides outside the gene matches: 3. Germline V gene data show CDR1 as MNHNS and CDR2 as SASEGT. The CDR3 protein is CASRTGGLDTQYF. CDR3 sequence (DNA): TGTGCCAGCAGGACAGGGGGCTTGGATACGCAGTATTTT.

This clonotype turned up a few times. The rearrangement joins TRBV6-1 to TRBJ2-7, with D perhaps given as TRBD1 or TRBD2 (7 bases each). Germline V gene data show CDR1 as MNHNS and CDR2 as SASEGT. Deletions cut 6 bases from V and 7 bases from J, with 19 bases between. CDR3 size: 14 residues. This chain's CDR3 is CASRGGGGLGEQYF. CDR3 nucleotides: TGTGCCAGCAGGGGAGGGGGCGGTCTCGGAGAGCAGTACTTC.

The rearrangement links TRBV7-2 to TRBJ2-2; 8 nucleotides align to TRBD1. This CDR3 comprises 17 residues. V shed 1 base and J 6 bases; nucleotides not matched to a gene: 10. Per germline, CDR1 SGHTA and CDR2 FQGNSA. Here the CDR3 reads CASSLGPRGRFAGELFF. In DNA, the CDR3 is TGTGCCAGCAGCTTAGGTCCCAGGGGGCGTTTCGCCGGGGAGCTGTTTTTT.

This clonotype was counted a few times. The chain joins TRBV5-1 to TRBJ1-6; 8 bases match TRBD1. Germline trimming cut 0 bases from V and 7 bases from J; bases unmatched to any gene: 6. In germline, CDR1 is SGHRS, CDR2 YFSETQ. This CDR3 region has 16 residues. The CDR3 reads CASSLVAGGRNSPLHF. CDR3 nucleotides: TGCGCCAGCAGCTTGGTGGCAGGGGGCAGGAATTCACCCCTCCACTTT.

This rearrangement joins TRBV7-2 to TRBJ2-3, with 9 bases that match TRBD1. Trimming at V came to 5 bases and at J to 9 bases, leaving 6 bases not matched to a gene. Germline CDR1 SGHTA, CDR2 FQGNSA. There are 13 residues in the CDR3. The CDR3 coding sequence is TGTGCCAGCAGCGAGACAGGGGGTTACACGCAGTATTTT. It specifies CASSETGGYTQYF.

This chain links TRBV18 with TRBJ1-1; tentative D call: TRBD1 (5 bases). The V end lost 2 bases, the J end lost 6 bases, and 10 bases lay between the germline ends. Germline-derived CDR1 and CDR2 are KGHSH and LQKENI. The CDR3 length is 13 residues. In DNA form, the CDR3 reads TGTGCCAGCTCACCAATAGGGGTCCCTGAAGCTTTCTTT. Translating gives CASSPIGVPEAFF.

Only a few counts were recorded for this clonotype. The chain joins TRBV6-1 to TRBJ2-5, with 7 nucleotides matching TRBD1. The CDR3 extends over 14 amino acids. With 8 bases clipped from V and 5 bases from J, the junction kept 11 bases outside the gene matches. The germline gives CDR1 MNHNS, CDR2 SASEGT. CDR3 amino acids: CASQLTGVRETQYF. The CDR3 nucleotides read TGTGCCAGCCAATTAACAGGGGTCAGGGAGACCCAGTACTTC.

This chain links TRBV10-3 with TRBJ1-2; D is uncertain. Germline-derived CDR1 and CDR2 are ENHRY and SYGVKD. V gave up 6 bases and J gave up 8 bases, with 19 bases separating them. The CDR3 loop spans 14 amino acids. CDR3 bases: TGTGCCATCAGGAGCCGGGAAATCGGCGGGGGCTACACCTTC. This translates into CAIRSREIGGGYTF.

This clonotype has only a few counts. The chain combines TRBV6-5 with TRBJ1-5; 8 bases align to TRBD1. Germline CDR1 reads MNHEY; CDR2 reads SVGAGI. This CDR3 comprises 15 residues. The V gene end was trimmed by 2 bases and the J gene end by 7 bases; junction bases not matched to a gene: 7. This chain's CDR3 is CASSYPGQGFQPQHF. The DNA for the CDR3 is TGTGCCAGCAGTTACCCCGGACAGGGTTTCCAGCCCCAGCATTTT.

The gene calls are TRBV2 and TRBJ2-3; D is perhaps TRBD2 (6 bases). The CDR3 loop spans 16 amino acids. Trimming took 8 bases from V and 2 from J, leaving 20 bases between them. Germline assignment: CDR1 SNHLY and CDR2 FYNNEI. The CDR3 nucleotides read TGTGCCAGCGGCCAAGGAGGGCAGGTATCCACAGATACGCAGTATTTT. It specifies CASGQGGQVSTDTQYF.

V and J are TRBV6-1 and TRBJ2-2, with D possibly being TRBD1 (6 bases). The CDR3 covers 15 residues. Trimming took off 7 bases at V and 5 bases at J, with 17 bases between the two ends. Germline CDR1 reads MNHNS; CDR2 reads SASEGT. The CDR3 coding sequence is TGTGCCAGCACCATTTCCACAGGGTTTACCGGGGAGCTGTTTTTT. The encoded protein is CASTISTGFTGELFF.

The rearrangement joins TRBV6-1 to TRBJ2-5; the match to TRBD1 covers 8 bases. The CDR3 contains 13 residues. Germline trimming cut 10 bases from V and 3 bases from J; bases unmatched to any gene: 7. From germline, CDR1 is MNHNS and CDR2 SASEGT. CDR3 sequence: CATRDRPEETQYF. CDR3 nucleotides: TGTGCCACCCGGGACAGGCCCGAAGAGACCCAGTACTTC.

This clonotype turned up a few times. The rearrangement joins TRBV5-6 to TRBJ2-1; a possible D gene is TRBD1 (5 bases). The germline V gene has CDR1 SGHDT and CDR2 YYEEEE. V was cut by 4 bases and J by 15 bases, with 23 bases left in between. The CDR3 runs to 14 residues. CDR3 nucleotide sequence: TGTGCCAGCAGCAGTTCAAGGGGCCGTTCGCGATCGTTCTTC. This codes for CASSSSRGRSRSFF.

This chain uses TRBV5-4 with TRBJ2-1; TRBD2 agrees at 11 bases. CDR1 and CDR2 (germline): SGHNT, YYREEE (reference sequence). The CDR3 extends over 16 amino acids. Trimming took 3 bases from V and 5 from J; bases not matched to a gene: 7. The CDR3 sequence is CASSWAGLADNNEQFF. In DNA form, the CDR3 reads TGTGCCAGCAGCTGGGCGGGACTAGCGGATAACAATGAGCAGTTCTTC.

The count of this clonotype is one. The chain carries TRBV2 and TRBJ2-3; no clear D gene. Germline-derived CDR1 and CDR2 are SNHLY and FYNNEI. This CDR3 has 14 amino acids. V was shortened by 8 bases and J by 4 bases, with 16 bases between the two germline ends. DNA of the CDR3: TGTGCCAGCCTAATAGGCTTCGGGTCAGATACGCAGTATTTT. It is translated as CASLIGFGSDTQYF.

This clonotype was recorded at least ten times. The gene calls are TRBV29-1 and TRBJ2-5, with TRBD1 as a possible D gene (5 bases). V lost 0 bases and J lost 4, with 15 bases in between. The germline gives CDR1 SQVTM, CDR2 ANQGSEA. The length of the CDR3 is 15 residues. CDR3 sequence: CSVEDGAKTGETQYF. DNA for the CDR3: TGCAGCGTTGAAGATGGGGCCAAAACGGGAGAGACCCAGTACTTC.

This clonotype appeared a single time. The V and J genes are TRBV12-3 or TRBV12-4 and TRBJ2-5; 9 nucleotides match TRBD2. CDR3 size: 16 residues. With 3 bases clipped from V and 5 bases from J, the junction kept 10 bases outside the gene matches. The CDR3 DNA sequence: TGTGCCAGCAGTTTGTTGGCGGGAGGGCCCCGGGAGACCCAGTACTTC. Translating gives CASSLLAGGPRETQYF.